This T cell receptor beta chain was sequenced during a study of blood T cell repertoires in COVID-19 (dated by TCRdb to 2019 to 2021). Study-level background: Samples covering the acute and convalescent phases of COVID-19 were provided by collaborators in the United States, Italy and Spain. The material from the prospective study consisted of cDNA or gDNA derived from T cells, B-cell-depleted T cells, or PBMCs. Subjects who had been exposed to COVID-19, were actively infected with it, or had recovered from it provided the deeply sampled blood TCRbeta repertoires that made up the dataset. The repertoires were released in a freely available public database intended as a resource for research on the immune response to SARS-CoV-2. The samples were drawn from two sources: the first 160 participants of the ongoing ImmuneRACE study, and 1,000 to 1,500 subjects contributed by 6 global collaborators. Nearly every sample came with metadata listing a de-identified subject ID, COVID-19 status, age in years and sex. Where available, HLA class I and class II types were obtained from metadata supplied by the sample provider rather than from assay-based typing.

A note on this clone: This clone's antigen is unknown. The record has no base qualities; no much larger clone is one base away.

TCRbeta CDR3 regions were amplified from genomic DNA by means of the immunoSEQ Assay, a bias-controlled multiplex PCR. From the authors' description of their analysis: Nucleated cell counts per sample were estimated from amplification of reference gene primers within the assay. To quantify the absolute abundance of each unique TCRbeta CDR3 rearrangement, sequence reads were collapsed and filtered. For each sample, productive Simpson clonality was calculated as the square root of Simpson's diversity index over productive rearrangements. Entries here come from immuneACCESS through TCRdb and include only in-frame sequences with V and J called. Some clones fail to appear in such tables; in the studies checked, an unresolved V gene covers under half of the shortfall, and the cause of the remainder is unknown. V, J and clone size derive from that table, while D and trimming were established from the DNA sequence. The sample records approximately 310,000 clones, roughly 84% of which are singletons. The ten top clones hold 1% of the sample.

Whole blood was collected in K2EDTA tubes by collaborating institutions according to the institutions' own protocols. For TCRbeta analysis, collaborator samples were shipped as frozen whole blood, as isolated PBMCs, or as DNA extracted from either sample type. Including cysteine and phenylalanine, the CDR3 has 17 amino acids. Just the 51-base CDR3 DNA is kept, in frame starting at base 1. After removal of 7 bases from V and 2 bases from J, the junction retains 12 bases not matched to a gene. CDR1 and CDR2 are read off the germline V gene (reference sequence) as LNHDA and SQIVND. Study-level results and caveats: How much clinical and demographic metadata was included differed by source and by participant, and the metadata was provided uncurated.

The sequencing input was peripheral blood. The receptor comes from a man between 45 and 60 years old with active or convalescent COVID-19. The chain is encoded by TRBV19 joined to TRBJ1-5; the central 9 bases match TRBD1. CDR3 protein: CASTNYPRQGGNQPQHF. The nucleotide sequence is TGTGCCAGTACCAACTACCCTCGACAGGGGGGCAATCAGCCCCAGCATTTT.